Described below is a single T cell receptor (beta chain) sequence and its context. The data were taken from a study of shared clonotypes between healthy human individuals. In the naive CD8 group, cells lacked CD45RO and were positively selected for CCR7, so terminally differentiated effector memory CD45RA+ cells were left out. Across several immunoSEQ plates, the genomic DNA of each subset was split evenly. The repertoire was sequenced with immunoSEQ multiplex PCR; TCRdb's copy has only in-frame clones and lacks some. The data show 1.5 million to 2.5 million clones, less than 95% seen once. Sequencing was performed on naive CD8+ T cells sorted from blood. This sequence was found in a man between 18 and 35 years old in good health.

In DNA, the CDR3 is TGTGCCAGCAGCCCTGGACAGGGGGGAGGCTACACCTTC. Translating gives CASSPGQGGGYTF. The V gene is TRBV13, the J gene TRBJ1-2, with 10 bases that match TRBD1. Trimming at V came to 5 bases and at J to 8 bases, leaving 5 bases not matched to a gene. CDR3 size: 13 residues. Germline values: CDR1 PRHDT, CDR2 FYEKMQ (reference sequence).